This TCR beta chain was recovered during a study of shared clonotypes between healthy human individuals. Overall study findings and caveats: It was anticipated that sequencing depth would influence how many clonotypes donors shared. Among the subsets, naive ones generally showed larger estimated richness than memory ones.

This table comes from immunoSEQ multiplex PCR, and its TCRdb copy is limited to in-frame clones, with some not included. The sample consists of approximately 2,300,000 clones, just under 95% of them appearing once. As concerns this clone: The antigen is not known.

The source is a man aged 18 to 35 in good health. Some clones in this sample may be carry-over from other donors' samples. Sequenced sample: naive CD4+ T cells from PBMCs. Subset specified: CD45RA+ positively selected.

CDR3 nucleotide sequence: TGCAGTGCTAGTGCTGGCTACACCTTC. It translates to CSASAGYTF. The chain joins TRBV20-1 to TRBJ1-2, with unresolved D. The CDR3 is 9 amino acids. Germline V gives CDR1 DFQATT, CDR2 SNEGSKA (reference sequence). With 3 bases removed from V and 7 bases from J, the gap between germline ends came to 3 bases.